This T cell receptor beta chain was observed in a study of shared T cell receptors in the human thymus. Using immunoSEQ multiplex PCR, the repertoire was profiled, and TCRdb retains in-frame clones only, with some absent. The sample contains about 660,000 clones, around 87% of which appear only once. CDR1 and CDR2 from the germline V gene are SGHDN and FVKESK. V was cut by 0 bases and J by 5 bases, with 13 bases left in between. The CDR3 length is 15 residues. This sample also appeared in a second study, on human thymus T cells. That work states: There appeared to be biased usage of V and J genes in thymic and blood repertoires. Related reports documented highly overlapping thymic repertoires among unrelated individuals.

This sequence was found in a boy in the first two years of life with a congenital heart defect. The sample consisted of thymocytes. The rearrangement joins TRBV14 to TRBJ1-1; TRBD1 is a possible D gene (5 bases). Here the CDR3 DNA reads TGTGCCAGCAGCCAAGAGCATGGGGCGGGGACTGAAGCTTTCTTT. It codes for CASSQEHGAGTEAFF.